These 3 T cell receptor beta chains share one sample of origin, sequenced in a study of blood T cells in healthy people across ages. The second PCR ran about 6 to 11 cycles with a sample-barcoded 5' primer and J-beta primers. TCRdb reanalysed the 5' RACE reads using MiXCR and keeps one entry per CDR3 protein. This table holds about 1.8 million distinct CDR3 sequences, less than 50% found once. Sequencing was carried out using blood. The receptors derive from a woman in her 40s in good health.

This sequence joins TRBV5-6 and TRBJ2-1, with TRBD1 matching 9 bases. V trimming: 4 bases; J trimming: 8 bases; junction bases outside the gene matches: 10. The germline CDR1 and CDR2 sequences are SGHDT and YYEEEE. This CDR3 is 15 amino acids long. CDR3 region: CASSAPGQGGYEQFF. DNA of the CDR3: TGTGCCAGCAGCGCGCCGGGACAGGGAGGATATGAGCAGTTCTTC.

The DNA for the CDR3 is TGTGCCAGCAGGCAGGGTATAAGCAATCAGCCCCAGCATTTT. This encodes CASRQGISNQPQHF. The rearrangement joins TRBV2 to TRBJ1-5, with a weak D call TRBD1 (5 bases). CDR1 and CDR2 from the germline V gene are SNHLY and FYNNEI. The CDR3 loop spans 14 amino acids. The ends were cut back, 6 bases at V and 1 base at J, with 10 bases in the middle.

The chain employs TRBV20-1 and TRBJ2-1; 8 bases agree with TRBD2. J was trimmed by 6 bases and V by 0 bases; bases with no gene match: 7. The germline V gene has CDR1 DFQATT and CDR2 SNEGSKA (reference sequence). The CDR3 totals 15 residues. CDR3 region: CSARDLKLAANEQFF. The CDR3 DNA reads TGCAGTGCTAGAGATCTCAAACTAGCGGCCAATGAGCAGTTCTTC.